Listed below are T cell receptor beta chains from one sample, sequenced in a study of blood T cell repertoires in COVID-19. Profiling relied on immunoSEQ multiplex PCR, and the TCRdb table lists in-frame clones only, not all of them. Of 270,000 or so clones in the sample, approximately 77% were seen once. The sequencing sample was made of peripheral blood. These receptors came from a woman between 18 and 29 years old with acute or convalescent COVID-19. Each CDR3 is given with its conserved first and last residue. A D gene is named only where the DNA matches it firmly. The size field is filled for only some rows; it gives once, few, many or a size class.

TRBJ1-2 | once | - | TRBV6-1 | TGTGCCAGCAGTGAAGGGGGGCTACGGGGCTATGGCTACACCTTC | CASSEGGLRGYGYTF
TRBJ1-3 | - | TRBD1 | TRBV4-3 | TGCGCCAGCAGCCAACAACCGGGACAGGGGAGAAACACCATATATTTT | CASSQQPGQGRNTIYF
TRBJ2-5 | - | TRBD2 | TRBV2 | TGTGCCAGCAATATTGGGGGGGTCCAAGAGACCCAGTACTTC | CASNIGGVQETQYF
TRBJ1-1 | - | - | TRBV5-1 | TGCGCCAGCAGCTTGGGGAATTTTCAGGGGAGAACTGAAGCTTTCTTT | CASSLGNFQGRTEAFF
TRBJ1-1 | - | TRBD1 | TRBV6-4 | TGTGCCAGCAGTCCCGGGACAGGCTATATGAACACTGAAGCTTTCTTT | CASSPGTGYMNTEAFF
TRBJ1-1 | - | - | TRBV10-1 | TGCGCCAGCAGTGAGGCGACCCCCGGGAAGGCTTTCTTT | CASSEATPGKAFF
TRBJ1-2 | - | TRBD1 | TRBV7-8 | TGTGCCAGCAGCTCACCGGACAGGGCTAACTATGGCTACACCTTC | CASSSPDRANYGYTF
TRBJ2-5 | - | TRBD2 | TRBV7-9 | TGTGCCAGCAGCTCGACTGGGACTAGCGGGGATCAAGAGACCCAGTACTTC | CASSSTGTSGDQETQYF
TRBJ2-7 | - | TRBD1 | TRBV18 | TGTGCCAGCTCAATCGACAGGGGGCGTTCTGACGAGCAGTACTTC | CASSIDRGRSDEQYF
TRBJ1-5 | once | - | TRBV29-1 | TGCAGCGTTGAGTTGACAGGCTCCAATCAGCCCCAGCATTTT | CSVELTGSNQPQHF
TRBJ2-5 | few | - | TRBV3-1/TRBV3-2 | TGTGCCAGCAGCCAAAGGATAAAGGGGATCGTGGGCCAAGAGACCCAGTACTTC | CASSQRIKGIVGQETQYF
TRBJ1-1 | once | TRBD1 | TRBV10-3 | TGTGCCATCACCCAACGCCGGGACAGCGGCCAGAACACTGAAGCTTTCTTT | CAITQRRDSGQNTEAFF
TRBJ1-4 | - | - | TRBV27 | TGTGCCAGCAGTTTACTTCTCGGGAATGAAAAACTGTTTTTT | CASSLLLGNEKLFF
TRBJ1-2 | - | TRBD1 | TRBV4-3 | TGCGCCAGCAGCCAAGATATAGGGGACAGGGGCCGCTATGGCTACACCTTC | CASSQDIGDRGRYGYTF
TRBJ1-2 | - | TRBD1 | TRBV25-1 | TGTGCCAGCAGTGTTGGACAGGGGGCTGGCTACACCTTC | CASSVGQGAGYTF
TRBJ1-1 | - | - | TRBV5-1 | TGCGCCAGCAGCCGCCAGGGTGCTGAAGCTTTCTTT | CASSRQGAEAFF
TRBJ1-3 | - | - | TRBV7-2 | TGTGCCAGCAGCTTTAGCTTGTCTGGAAACACCATATATTTT | CASSFSLSGNTIYF
TRBJ2-1 | - | TRBD1 | TRBV29-1 | TGCAGCGTTACTGCGACCGGGACAGGTTACAATGAGCAGTTCTTC | CSVTATGTGYNEQFF
TRBJ2-6 | - | TRBD2 | TRBV3-1/TRBV3-2 | TGTGCCAGCAGCCAGGTGGGACTAGCGGGAGACTCTGGGGCCAACGTCCTGACTTTC | CASSQVGLAGDSGANVLTF
TRBJ1-1 | - | - | TRBV5-8 | TGTGCCAGCAGCTGGGAAACAGGGTATTATGGTGAAGCTTTCTTT | CASSWETGYYGEAFF
TRBJ2-4 | - | TRBD2 | TRBV12-5 | TGTGCTAGTACCCGGGGGGACATTCAGTACTTC | CASTRGDIQYF
TRBJ2-6 | - | - | TRBV20-1 | TGCAGTGCTAGTATTCGAGGGGAGGACTCTGGGGCCAACGTCCTGACTTTC | CSASIRGEDSGANVLTF
TRBJ2-1 | few | TRBD1 | TRBV12-5 | TGTGCTAGTGGCACCCAGACAGGGAGCAATGAGCAGTTCTTC | CASGTQTGSNEQFF
TRBJ2-2 | once | TRBD2 | TRBV6-4 | TGTGCCAGCAGTGACTCTGCTAGCGGGACGAACACCGGGGAGCTGTTTTTT | CASSDSASGTNTGELFF
TRBJ2-7 | - | TRBD2 | TRBV11-2 | TGTGCCAGCAGCTCGTGGACTAGCTCCTACGAGCAGTACTTC | CASSSWTSSYEQYF
TRBJ1-1 | - | - | TRBV19 | TGTGCCAGTAGTATTCAAACAGGAAACACTGAAGCTTTCTTT | CASSIQTGNTEAFF
TRBJ2-7 | few | TRBD1 | TRBV5-1 | TGCGCCAGCAGCCAGGGACAGGGGTTAGCCTACGAGCAGTACTTC | CASSQGQGLAYEQYF
TRBJ1-5 | - | - | TRBV4-1 | TGCGCCAGCAGCCAAGATGAGGGATACAATCAGCCCCAGCATTTT | CASSQDEGYNQPQHF
TRBJ1-2 | - | - | TRBV7-2 | TGTGCCAGCACCTTCAATGGCGGATCCGGCTACACCTTC | CASTFNGGSGYTF
TRBJ1-1 | - | TRBD1 | TRBV28 | TGTGCCAGCAGTACGGGACAGGGCCGTAACACTGAAGCTTTCTTT | CASSTGQGRNTEAFF
TRBJ1-1 | - | TRBD1 | TRBV27 | TGTGCCAGCAGTTGGGGGGGACAGGGCGAAGCTTTCTTT | CASSWGGQGEAFF
TRBJ1-5 | - | - | TRBV10-1 | TGCGCCAGCAGCCAGGGATATCAGCCCCAGCATTTT | CASSQGYQPQHF
TRBJ1-1 | - | - | TRBV6-5 | TGTGCCAGCAGTTACGGACCGACTCAGGGCACTGAAGCTTTCTTT | CASSYGPTQGTEAFF
TRBJ2-1 | - | TRBD2 | TRBV7-2 | TGTGCCAGCAGCCCCCTAGCGGGAAGCAATGAGCAGTTCTTC | CASSPLAGSNEQFF
TRBJ2-7 | - | TRBD1 | TRBV28 | TGTGCCAGCAGTTTACCCGGGACAGGGGCCTCCTACGAGCAGTACTTC | CASSLPGTGASYEQYF
TRBJ2-7 | - | TRBD2 | TRBV10-3 | TGTGCCATCAGTGATTACAGCGGGAGCATGTACGAGCAGTACTTC | CAISDYSGSMYEQYF
TRBJ2-1 | few | TRBD1 | TRBV19 | TGTGCCAGTATTACACCGGGACAGGACCACAATGAGCAGTTCTTC | CASITPGQDHNEQFF
TRBJ2-7 | many | - | TRBV7-8 | TGTGCCAGCAGCTCGAGGGGGTACGATTACGAGCAGTACTTC | CASSSRGYDYEQYF
TRBJ2-3 | - | TRBD2 | TRBV7-7 | TGTGCTAGCAGCTTAGGGCTAGCGGGAGATACGCAGTATTTT | CASSLGLAGDTQYF
TRBJ1-5 | - | - | TRBV11-2 | TGTGCCAGCAGCTTAGGAACAGGGTCCAATCAGCCCCAGCATTTT | CASSLGTGSNQPQHF
TRBJ1-2 | - | - | TRBV3-1/TRBV3-2 | TGTGCCAGCAGCCAAGATGGTGTAGGCGGGTATGGCTACACCTTC | CASSQDGVGGYGYTF
TRBJ1-6 | few | TRBD1 | TRBV13 | TGTGCCAGCAGCTGGACAGGGCAGATGGGCTCACCCCTCCACTTT | CASSWTGQMGSPLHF
TRBJ2-3 | - | TRBD2 | TRBV5-6 | TGTGCCAGCAGCTTTATTTCGGTAGCGGGAGTAGATACGCAGTATTTT | CASSFISVAGVDTQYF
TRBJ1-5 | few | TRBD1 | TRBV27 | TGTGCCAGCAGTTTATTCCCCCCCACCACAGGGGGCGGTCAGCCCCAGCATTTT | CASSLFPPTTGGGQPQHF
TRBJ1-3 | few | TRBD1 | TRBV7-2 | TGTGCCAGCCGACAGGGGGAAGGAAACACCATATATTTT | CASRQGEGNTIYF
TRBJ2-5 | - | - | TRBV12-3/TRBV12-4 | TGTGCCAGCAGTTTTAACTTCCAAGAGACCCAGTACTTC | CASSFNFQETQYF
TRBJ1-1 | - | TRBD1 | TRBV30 | TGTGCCTGGACCCCAGGGGGGGAAGCTTTCTTT | CAWTPGGEAFF
TRBJ1-1 | few | - | TRBV7-9 | TGTGCCAGCAGCTCCGAGCACAGGGCGAGGACTGAAGCTTTCTTT | CASSSEHRARTEAFF
TRBJ2-7 | - | - | TRBV29-1 | TGCAGCGTGGCGTTCGGGAGTTTGGTCTACGAGCAGTACTTC | CSVAFGSLVYEQYF
TRBJ1-1 | - | - | TRBV30 | TGTGCCTGGAGTTCCGACTTGGACACTGAAGCTTTCTTT | CAWSSDLDTEAFF
TRBJ2-7 | - | TRBD1 | TRBV4-3 | TGCGCCAGCAGCCACGTAGAATCAGGACAGGGGAGGGAGCAGTACTTC | CASSHVESGQGREQYF
TRBJ2-2 | - | - | TRBV7-7 | TGTGCTAGCACCGTGACAGGGAACACCGGGGAGCTGTTTTTT | CASTVTGNTGELFF
TRBJ1-2 | - | - | TRBV19 | TGTGCCAGTAGTACTTCACCCGGAGATTATGGCTACACCTTC | CASSTSPGDYGYTF
TRBJ2-7 | few | - | TRBV5-5 | TGTGCCAGCAGCCATACGCCAGGAGGGAAGAGCTCCTACGAGCAGTACTTC | CASSHTPGGKSSYEQYF
TRBJ2-7 | once | - | TRBV7-8 | TGTGCCAGCAGCCCCAACACGGACAGCCTCGGGCAGTACTTC | CASSPNTDSLGQYF